This T cell receptor (beta chain) appears in the sequencing data of a study of shared clonotypes between healthy human individuals. This clone came up a few times. In the original processing: ImmunoSEQ sequences covered only the junction and lacked quality scores; filtering therefore differed. Data came from immunoSEQ multiplex PCR; TCRdb stores just in-frame clones and leaves some out. V, J and clone size were drawn from that table, and D and trimming were deduced from the DNA. Of approximately 980,000 clones in the sample, over 75% were seen once. Germline V lookup: CDR1 MNHNS, CDR2 SASEGT. The CDR3 has 14 residues. Trimming left V 6 bases short and J 7 bases short, with 19 bases between.

Material for sequencing was memory CD4+ T cells sorted from blood. Described subset: CD45RA-negative fraction. The sequence was collected from a man in his late teens or twenties in good health. The rearrangement links TRBV6-1 to TRBJ2-7, with D possibly TRBD1 on 5 matching bases. In nucleotides, the CDR3 is TGTGCCAGCAGGTCGGCAGGGATGTCTAGGGAGCAGTACTTC. Amino acids: CASRSAGMSREQYF.